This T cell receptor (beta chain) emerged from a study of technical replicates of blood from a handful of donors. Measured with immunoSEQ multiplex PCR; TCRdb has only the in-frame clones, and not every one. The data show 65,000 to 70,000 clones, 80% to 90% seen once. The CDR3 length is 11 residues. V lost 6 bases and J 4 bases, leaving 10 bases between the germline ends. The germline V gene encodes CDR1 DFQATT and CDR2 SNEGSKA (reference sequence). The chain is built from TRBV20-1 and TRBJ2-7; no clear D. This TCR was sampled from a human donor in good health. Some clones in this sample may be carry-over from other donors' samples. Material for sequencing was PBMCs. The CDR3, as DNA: TGCAGTGCCAATCTGGCATACGAGCAGTACTTC. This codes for CSANLAYEQYF.